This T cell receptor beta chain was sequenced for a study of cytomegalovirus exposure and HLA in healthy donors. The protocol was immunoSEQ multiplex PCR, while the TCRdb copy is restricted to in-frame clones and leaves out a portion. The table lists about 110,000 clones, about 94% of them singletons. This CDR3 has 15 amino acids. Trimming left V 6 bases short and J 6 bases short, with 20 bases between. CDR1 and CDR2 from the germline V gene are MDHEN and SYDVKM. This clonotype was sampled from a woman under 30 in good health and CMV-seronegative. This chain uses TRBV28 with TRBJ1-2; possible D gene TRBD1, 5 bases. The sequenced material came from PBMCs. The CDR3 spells CASRTLGGASNGYTF. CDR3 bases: TGTGCCAGCAGGACACTGGGAGGGGCTAGTAATGGCTACACCTTC.